Sequencing of this TCR beta chain was carried out in a study of PD-1 blockade in mismatch repair-deficient tumors. Profiled with immunoSEQ multiplex PCR; TCRdb holds only in-frame clones, not every one. This sample has some 120,000 clones, with 85% to 90% found just once. This CDR3 contains 13 residues. Trimming took off 6 bases at V and 3 bases at J, with 9 bases between the two ends. CDR1 MNHNS and CDR2 SASEGT come from the germline V gene. The chain carries TRBV6-1 and TRBJ1-3; maybe TRBD1 (6 bases). This clonotype originated in an adult with mismatch repair-deficient cancer. Specimen: peripheral blood, collected 44 weeks after starting pembrolizumab. CDR3 sequence (DNA): TGTGCCAGCAGAACAGGGCTTGGAAACACCATATATTTT. It translates to CASRTGLGNTIYF.